The source of this T cell receptor beta chain is a study of PD-L1 blockade in urothelial cancer. The germline V gene encodes CDR1 LNHDA and CDR2 SQIVND (reference sequence). V lost 8 bases to trimming and J lost 9 bases, with 20 bases between them. This CDR3 region has 14 residues. Method: immunoSEQ multiplex PCR; TCRdb's copy keeps in-frame clones and lacks some. The table shows some 1,600 clones, with around 32% occurring only once. Study-level results: Patients with durable benefit had more tumor-infiltrating T lymphocytes. Enhanced expansion of tumor-associated blood clones at 3 weeks characterized durable-benefit patients.

This clone was counted a few times. Its specificity is unknown. V and J are TRBV19 and TRBJ1-5, with D unresolved. The source is a woman aged 60-70 years with urothelial cancer. The sample was tumor tissue, taken before atezolizumab (anti-PD-L1) treatment. For the CDR3, the DNA is TGTGCCAGTGGGGTTCGGGCGGTCCAAGGGCCCCAGCATTTT. Translated, it gives CASGVRAVQGPQHF.